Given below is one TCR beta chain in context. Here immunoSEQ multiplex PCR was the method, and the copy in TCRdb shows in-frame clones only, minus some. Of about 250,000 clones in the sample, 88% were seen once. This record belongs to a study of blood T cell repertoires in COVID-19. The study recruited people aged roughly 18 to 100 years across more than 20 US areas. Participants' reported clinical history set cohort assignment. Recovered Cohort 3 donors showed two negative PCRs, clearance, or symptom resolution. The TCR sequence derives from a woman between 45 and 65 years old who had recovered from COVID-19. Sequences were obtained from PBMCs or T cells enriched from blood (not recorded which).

The CDR3 sequence is CASSPGTSGRQETQYF. The CDR3 bases are TGTGCCAGCAGTCCCGGTACTAGCGGGAGACAAGAGACCCAGTACTTC. This rearrangement joins TRBV27 to TRBJ2-5; 11 bases fit TRBD2. This CDR3 region has 16 residues. Germline CDR1 and CDR2: MNHEY and SMNVEV (reference sequence). Trimming removed 5 bases from V and 2 bases from J; junction bases left unmatched: 7.